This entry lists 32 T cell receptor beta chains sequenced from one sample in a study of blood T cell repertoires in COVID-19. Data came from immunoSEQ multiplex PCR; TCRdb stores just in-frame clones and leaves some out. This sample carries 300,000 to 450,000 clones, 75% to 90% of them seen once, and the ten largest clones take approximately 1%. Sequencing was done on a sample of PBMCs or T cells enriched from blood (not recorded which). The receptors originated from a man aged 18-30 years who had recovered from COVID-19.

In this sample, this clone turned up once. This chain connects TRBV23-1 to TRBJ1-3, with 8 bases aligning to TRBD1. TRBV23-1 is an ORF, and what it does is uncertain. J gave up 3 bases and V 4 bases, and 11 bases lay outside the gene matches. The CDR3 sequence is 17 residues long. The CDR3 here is CASSPDRGVCFGNTIYF. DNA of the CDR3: TGCGCCAGCAGTCCTGACAGGGGAGTTTGCTTTGGAAACACCATATATTTT.

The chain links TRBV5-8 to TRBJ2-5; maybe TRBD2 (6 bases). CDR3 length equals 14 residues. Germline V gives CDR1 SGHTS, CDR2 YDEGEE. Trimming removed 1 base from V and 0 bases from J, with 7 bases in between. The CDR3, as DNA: TGTGCCAGCAGCTTGCGGGACTACCAAGAGACCCAGTACTTC. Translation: CASSLRDYQETQYF. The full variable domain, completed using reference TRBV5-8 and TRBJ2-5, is EAGVTQSPTHLIKTRGQQATLRCSPISGHTSVYWYQQALGLGLQFLLWYDEGEERNRGNFPPRFSGRQFPNYSSELNVNALELEDSALYLCASSLRDYQETQYFGPGTRLLVL.

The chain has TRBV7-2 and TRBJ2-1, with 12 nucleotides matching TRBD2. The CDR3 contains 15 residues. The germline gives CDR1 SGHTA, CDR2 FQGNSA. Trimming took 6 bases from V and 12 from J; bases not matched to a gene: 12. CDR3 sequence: CASSPGTSGLLAQFF. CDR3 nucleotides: TGTGCCAGCAGTCCCGGGACTAGCGGGCTCCTTGCGCAGTTCTTC.

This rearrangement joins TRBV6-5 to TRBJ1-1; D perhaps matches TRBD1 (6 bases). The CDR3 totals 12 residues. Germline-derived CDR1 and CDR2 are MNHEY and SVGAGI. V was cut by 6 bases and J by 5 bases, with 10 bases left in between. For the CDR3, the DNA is TGTGCCAGCAGCCTAGACAGGACTGAAGCTTTCTTT. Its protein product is CASSLDRTEAFF.

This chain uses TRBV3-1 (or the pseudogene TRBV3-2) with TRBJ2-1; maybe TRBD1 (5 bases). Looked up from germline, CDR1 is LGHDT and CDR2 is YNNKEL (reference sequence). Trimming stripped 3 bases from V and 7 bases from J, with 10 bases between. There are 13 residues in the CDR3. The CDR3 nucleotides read TGTGCCAGCAGCCACAGGGATAGGAATGAGCAGTTCTTC. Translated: CASSHRDRNEQFF.

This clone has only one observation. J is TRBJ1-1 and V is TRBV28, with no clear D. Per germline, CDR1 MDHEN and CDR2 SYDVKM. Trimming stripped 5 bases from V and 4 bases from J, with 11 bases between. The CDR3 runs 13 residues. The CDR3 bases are TGTGCCAGCAGTGGCCCAGAGGGCACTGAAGCTTTCTTT. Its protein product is CASSGPEGTEAFF.

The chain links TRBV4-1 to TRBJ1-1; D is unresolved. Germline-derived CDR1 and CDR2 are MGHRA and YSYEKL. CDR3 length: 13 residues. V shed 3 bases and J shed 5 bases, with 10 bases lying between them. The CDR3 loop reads CASSQHEVTEAFF. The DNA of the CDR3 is TGCGCCAGCAGCCAGCATGAGGTGACTGAAGCTTTCTTT.

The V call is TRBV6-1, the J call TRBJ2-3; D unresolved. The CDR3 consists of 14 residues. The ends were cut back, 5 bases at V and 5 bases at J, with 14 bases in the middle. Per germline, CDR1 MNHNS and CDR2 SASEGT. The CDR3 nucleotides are TGTGCCAGCAGTATTTCGGAGCAAGGAGATACGCAGTATTTT. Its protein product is CASSISEQGDTQYF.

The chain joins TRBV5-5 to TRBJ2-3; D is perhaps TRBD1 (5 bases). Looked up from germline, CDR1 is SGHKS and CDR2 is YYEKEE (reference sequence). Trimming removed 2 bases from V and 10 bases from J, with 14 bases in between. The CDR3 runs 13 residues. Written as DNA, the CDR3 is TGTGCCAGCAGCTTCCCGGCAGGGAAGGCGCAGTATTTT. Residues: CASSFPAGKAQYF.

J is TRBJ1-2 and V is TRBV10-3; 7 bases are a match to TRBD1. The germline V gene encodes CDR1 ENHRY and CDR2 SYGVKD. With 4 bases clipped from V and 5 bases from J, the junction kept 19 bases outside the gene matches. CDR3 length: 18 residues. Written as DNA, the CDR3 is TGTGCCATCAGTGCTTCCAACCAGGGGGGCCCCTGGGGGTATGGCTACACCTTC. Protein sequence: CAISASNQGGPWGYGYTF.

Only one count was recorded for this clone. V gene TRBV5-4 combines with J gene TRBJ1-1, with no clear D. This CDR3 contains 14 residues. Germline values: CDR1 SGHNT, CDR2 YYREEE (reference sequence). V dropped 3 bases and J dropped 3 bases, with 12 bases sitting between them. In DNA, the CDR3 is TGTGCCAGCAGCTCTAGCTCAGGCGACACTGAAGCTTTCTTT. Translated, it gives CASSSSSGDTEAFF.

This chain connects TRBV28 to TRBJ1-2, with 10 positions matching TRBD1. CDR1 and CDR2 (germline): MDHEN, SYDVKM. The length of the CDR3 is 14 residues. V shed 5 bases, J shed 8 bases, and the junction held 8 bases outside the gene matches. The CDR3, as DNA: TGTGCCAGCAGTCAAGGACAGGGGGGGAAGGGCTACACCTTC. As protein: CASSQGQGGKGYTF.

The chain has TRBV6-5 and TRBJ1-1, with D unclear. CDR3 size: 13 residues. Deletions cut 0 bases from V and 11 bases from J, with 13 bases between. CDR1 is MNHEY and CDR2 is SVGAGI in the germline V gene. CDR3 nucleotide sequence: TGTGCCAGCAGTTACTCTGGAGGCTTAGGGGCTTTCTTT. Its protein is CASSYSGGLGAFF.

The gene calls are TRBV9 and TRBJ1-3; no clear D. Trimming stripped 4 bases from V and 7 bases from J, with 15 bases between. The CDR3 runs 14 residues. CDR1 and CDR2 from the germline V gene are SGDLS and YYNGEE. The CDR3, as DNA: TGTGCCAGCAGCCCGCGGGTTGAGGCCAACACCATATATTTT. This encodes CASSPRVEANTIYF.

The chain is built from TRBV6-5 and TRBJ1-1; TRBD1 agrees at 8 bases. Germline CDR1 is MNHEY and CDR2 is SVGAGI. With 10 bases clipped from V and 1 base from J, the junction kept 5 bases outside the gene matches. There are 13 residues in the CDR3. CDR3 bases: TGTGCCATCCGCACAGGGGGGAACACTGAAGCTTTCTTT. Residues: CAIRTGGNTEAFF.

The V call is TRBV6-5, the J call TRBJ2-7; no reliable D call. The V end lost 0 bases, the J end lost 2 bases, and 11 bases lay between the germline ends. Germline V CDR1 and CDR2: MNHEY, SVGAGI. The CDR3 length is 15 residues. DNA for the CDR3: TGTGCCAGCAGTTACTCGAGTCTAGAAACCTACGAGCAGTACTTC. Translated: CASSYSSLETYEQYF.

CDR3 in amino acids: CASSPDLSGGIGTQYF. The CDR3 bases are TGTGCCAGCAGCCCCGACCTTAGCGGGGGAATAGGTACGCAGTATTTT. J is TRBJ2-3 and V is TRBV7-9, with 9 positions matching TRBD2. Germline CDR1 is SEHNR and CDR2 is FQNEAQ (reference sequence). The CDR3 contains 16 residues. J was trimmed by 8 bases and V by 5 bases; bases with no gene match: 14.

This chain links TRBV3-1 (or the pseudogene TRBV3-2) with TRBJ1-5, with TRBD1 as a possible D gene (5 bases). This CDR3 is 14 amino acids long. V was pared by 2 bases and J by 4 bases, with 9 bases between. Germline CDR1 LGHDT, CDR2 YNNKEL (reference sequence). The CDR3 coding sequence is TGTGCCAGCAGCCAAATGCAGGGAAATCAGCCCCAGCATTTT. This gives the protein CASSQMQGNQPQHF.

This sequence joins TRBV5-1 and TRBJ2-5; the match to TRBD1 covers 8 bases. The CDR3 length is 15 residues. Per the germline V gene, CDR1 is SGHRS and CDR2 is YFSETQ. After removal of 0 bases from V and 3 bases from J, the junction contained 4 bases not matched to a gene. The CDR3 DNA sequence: TGCGCCAGCAGCTTGGGACAGGGGTCGGAAGAGACCCAGTACTTC. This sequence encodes CASSLGQGSEETQYF.

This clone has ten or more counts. The CDR3 DNA is TGTGCAAGTCGCTACGACCGGGACAGCTCCTACAATGAGCAGTTCTTC. This gives the protein CASRYDRDSSYNEQFF. The chain has TRBV12-2 and TRBJ2-1; TRBD1, as called in the table, went unchecked against the DNA. TRBV12-2 counts as a pseudogene. CDR3 length: 16 amino acids.

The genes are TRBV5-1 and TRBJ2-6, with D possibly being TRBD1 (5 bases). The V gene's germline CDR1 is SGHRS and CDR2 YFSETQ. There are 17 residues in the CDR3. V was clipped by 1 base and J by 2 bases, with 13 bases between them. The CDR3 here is CASSLMGRSTGANVLTF. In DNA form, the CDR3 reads TGCGCCAGCAGCTTGATGGGGCGATCGACTGGGGCCAACGTCCTGACTTTC.

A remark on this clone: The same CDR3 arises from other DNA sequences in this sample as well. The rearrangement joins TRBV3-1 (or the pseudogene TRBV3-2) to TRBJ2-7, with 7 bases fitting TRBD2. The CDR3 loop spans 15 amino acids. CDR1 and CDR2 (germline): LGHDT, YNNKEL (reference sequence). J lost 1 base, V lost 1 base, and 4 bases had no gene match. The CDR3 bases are TGTGCCAGCAGCCAAGGTGGCGGGGGATCCTACGAGCAGTACTTC. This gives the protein CASSQGGGGSYEQYF.

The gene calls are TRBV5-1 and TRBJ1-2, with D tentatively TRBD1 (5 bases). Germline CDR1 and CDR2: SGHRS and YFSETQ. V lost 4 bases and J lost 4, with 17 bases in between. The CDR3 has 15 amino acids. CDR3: CASSPGTLTLYGYTF. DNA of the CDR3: TGCGCCAGCAGCCCAGGGACTCTTACGCTCTATGGCTACACCTTC.

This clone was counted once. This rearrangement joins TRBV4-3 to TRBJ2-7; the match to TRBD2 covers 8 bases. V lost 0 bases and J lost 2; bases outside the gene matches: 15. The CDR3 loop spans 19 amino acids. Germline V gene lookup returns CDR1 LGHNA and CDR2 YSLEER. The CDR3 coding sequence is TGCGCCAGCAGCCAAGAAATGTTTTTAGGTCTAGCGGGCCCCTACGAGCAGTACTTC. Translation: CASSQEMFLGLAGPYEQYF.

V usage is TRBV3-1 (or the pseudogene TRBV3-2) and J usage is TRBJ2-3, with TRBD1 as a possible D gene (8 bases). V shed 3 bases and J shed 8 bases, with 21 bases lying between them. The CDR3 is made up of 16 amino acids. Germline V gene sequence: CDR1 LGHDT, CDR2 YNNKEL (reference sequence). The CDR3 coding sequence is TGTGCCAGCAGCCAGGGGGGGGTCATGACAGGGGTTACGCAGTATTTT. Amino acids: CASSQGGVMTGVTQYF.

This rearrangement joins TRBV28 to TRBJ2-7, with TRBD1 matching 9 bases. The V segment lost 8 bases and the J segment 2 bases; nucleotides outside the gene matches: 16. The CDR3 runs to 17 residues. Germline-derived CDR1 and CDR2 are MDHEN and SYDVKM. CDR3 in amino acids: CASGVAYGTGPTYEQYF. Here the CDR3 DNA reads TGTGCCAGCGGTGTAGCTTACGGGACAGGGCCCACCTACGAGCAGTACTTC.

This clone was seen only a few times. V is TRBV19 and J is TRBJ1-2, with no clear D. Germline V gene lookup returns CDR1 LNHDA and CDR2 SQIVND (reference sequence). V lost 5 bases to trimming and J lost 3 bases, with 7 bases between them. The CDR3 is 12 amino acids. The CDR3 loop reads CASSEAYYGYTF. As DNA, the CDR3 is TGTGCCAGTAGTGAGGCCTACTATGGCTACACCTTC.

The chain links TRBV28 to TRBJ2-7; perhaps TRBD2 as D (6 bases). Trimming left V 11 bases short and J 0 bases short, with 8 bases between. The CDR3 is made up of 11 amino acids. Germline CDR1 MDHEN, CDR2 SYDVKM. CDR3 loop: CAGGSSYEQYF. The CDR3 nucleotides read TGTGCCGGAGGGAGCTCCTACGAGCAGTACTTC.

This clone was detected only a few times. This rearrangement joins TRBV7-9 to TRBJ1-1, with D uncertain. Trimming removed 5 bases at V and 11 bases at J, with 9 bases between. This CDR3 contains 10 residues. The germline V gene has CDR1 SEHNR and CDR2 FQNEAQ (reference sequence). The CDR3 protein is CASSQAGAFF. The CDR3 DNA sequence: TGTGCCAGCAGCCAGGCGGGGGCTTTCTTT.

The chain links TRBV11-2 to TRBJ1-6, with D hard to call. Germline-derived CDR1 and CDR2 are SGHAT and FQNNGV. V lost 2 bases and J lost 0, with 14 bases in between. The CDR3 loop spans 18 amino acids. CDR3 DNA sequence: TGTGCCAGCAGCTTACGGGGATCCGCCCTCTCCTATAATTCACCCCTCCACTTT. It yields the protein CASSLRGSALSYNSPLHF.

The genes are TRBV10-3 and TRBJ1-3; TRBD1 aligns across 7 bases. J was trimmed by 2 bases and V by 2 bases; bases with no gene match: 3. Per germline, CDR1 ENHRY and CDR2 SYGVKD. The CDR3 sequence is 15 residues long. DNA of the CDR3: TGTGCCATCAGTGAGCGAGGGACAGCTGGAAACACCATATATTTT. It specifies CAISERGTAGNTIYF.

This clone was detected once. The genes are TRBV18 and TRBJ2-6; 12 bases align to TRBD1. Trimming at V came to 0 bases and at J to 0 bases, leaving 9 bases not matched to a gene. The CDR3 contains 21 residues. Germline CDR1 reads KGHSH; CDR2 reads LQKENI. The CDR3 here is CASSPPGTGGVPSSGANVLTF. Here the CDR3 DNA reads TGTGCCAGCTCACCACCTGGGACAGGGGGCGTCCCCAGCTCTGGGGCCAACGTCCTGACTTTC.